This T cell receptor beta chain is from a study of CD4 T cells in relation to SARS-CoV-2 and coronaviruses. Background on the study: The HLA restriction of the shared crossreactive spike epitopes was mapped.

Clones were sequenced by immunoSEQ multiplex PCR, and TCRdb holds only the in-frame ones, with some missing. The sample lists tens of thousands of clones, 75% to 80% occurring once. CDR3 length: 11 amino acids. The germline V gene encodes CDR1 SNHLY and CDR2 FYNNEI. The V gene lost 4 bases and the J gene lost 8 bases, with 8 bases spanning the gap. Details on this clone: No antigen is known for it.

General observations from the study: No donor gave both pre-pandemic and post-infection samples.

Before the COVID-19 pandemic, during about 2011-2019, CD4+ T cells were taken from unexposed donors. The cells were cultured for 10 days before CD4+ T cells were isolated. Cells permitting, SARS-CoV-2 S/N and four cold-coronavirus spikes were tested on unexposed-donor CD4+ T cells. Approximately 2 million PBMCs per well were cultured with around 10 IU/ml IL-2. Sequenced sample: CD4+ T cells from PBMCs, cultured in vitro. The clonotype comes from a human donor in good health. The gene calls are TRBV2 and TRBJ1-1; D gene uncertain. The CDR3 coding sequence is TGTGCCAGCAGTGGGGCAGTCGAAGCTTTCTTT. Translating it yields CASSGAVEAFF. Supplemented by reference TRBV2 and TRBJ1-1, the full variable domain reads EPEVTQTPSHQVTQMGQEVILRCVPISNHLYFYWYRQILGQKVEFLVSFYNNEISEKSEIFDDQFSVERPDGSNFTLKIRSTKLEDSAMYFCASSGAVEAFFGQGTRLTVV.